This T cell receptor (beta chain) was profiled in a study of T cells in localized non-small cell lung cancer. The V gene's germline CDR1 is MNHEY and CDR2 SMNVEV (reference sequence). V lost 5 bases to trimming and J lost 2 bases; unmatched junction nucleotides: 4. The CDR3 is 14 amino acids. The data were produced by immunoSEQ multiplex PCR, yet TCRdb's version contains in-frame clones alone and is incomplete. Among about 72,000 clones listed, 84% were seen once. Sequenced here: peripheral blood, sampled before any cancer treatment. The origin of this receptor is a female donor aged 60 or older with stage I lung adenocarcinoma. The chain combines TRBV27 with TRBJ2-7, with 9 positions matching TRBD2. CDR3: CASSLAGRPYEQYF. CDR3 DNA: TGTGCCAGCAGTCTAGCGGGAAGGCCCTACGAGCAGTACTTC.